This paragraph covers one T cell receptor (beta chain) sequence. Its matching antigen is unknown. This entry is derived from a study of cytomegalovirus exposure and HLA in healthy donors. The CDR3 is 14 residues long. Germline V gene lookup returns CDR1 SGHNT and CDR2 YYREEE (reference sequence). V lost 0 bases and J lost 4; bases outside the gene matches: 4. Primers included in the PCR were 60 Vbeta and 13 Jbeta primers. In the source study's methods: As a later analysis found, there were roughly 80 million unique TCR beta chains, of which roughly 11 million were shared. Assay used: immunoSEQ multiplex PCR; TCRdb lists only in-frame clones, some missing. Clone size and V and J calls were adopted from that table, with D and trimming inferred from the DNA. The sample yields about 200,000 clones, 70% to 85% seen once. Study-wide points: Further analysis, carried out later, found HLA-associated TCR beta chains more clonally expanded than equally common other chains.

Sample: PBMCs. The J gene is TRBJ2-7, the V gene TRBV5-4; 7 bases are a match to TRBD2. This TCR came from a girl aged 2 to 9 in good health and CMV-seronegative. CDR3 region: CASSLGPSGYEQYF. CDR3 sequence (DNA): TGTGCCAGCAGCTTGGGTCCTAGCGGTTACGAGCAGTACTTC.